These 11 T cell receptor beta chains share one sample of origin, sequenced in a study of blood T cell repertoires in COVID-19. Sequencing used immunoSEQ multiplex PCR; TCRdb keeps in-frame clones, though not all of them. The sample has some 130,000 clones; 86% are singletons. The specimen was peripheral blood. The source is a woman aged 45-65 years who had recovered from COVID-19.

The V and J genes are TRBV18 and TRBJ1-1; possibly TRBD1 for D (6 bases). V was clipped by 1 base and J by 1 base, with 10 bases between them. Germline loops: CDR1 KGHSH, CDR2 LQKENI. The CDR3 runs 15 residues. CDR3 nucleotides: TGTGCCAGCTCACCACGGGGGCAGACGAACACTGAAGCTTTCTTT. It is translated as CASSPRGQTNTEAFF.

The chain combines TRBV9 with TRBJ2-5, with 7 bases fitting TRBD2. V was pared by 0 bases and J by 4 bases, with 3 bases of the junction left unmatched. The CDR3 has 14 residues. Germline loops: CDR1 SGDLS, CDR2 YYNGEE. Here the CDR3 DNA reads TGTGCCAGCAGCGTAGACGCTAGCGGAGAGACCCAGTACTTC. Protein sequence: CASSVDASGETQYF.

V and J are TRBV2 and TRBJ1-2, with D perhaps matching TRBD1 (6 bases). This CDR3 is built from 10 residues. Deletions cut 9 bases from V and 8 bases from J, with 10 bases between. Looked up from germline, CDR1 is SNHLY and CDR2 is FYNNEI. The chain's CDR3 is CARQGQGYTF. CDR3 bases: TGTGCCAGACAGGGTCAGGGCTACACCTTC.

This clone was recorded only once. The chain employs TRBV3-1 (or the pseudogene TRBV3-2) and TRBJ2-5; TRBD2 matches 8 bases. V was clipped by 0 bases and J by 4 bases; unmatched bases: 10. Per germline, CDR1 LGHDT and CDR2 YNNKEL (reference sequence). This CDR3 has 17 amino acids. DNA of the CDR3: TGTGCCAGCAGCCAAGAGGGGGGGCGGGAGGTTTCAGAGACCCAGTACTTC. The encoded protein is CASSQEGGREVSETQYF.

Here the CDR3 DNA reads TGTGCCAGCAGCTCCGGACAGGCTAATTACTATGGCTACACCTTC. Its translation is CASSSGQANYYGYTF. V usage is TRBV7-2 and J usage is TRBJ1-2; 7 nucleotides match TRBD1. The CDR3 spans 15 residues. The trim removed 4 bases at V and 3 bases at J, leaving 8 bases unmatched. CDR1 SGHTA and CDR2 FQGNSA come from the germline V gene.

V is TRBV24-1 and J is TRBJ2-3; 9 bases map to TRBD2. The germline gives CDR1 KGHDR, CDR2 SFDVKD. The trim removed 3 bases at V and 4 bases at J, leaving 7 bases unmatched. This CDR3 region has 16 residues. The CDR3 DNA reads TGTGCCACCAGTGATACGCGGGGGGGCTCCTCAGATACGCAGTATTTT. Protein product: CATSDTRGGSSDTQYF.

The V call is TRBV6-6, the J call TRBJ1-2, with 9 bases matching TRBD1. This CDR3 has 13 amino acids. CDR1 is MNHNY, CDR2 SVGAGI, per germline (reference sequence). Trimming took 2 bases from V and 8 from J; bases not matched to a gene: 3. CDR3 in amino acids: CASSYDRGYGYTF. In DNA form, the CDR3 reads TGTGCCAGCAGTTACGACAGGGGGTACGGCTACACCTTC.

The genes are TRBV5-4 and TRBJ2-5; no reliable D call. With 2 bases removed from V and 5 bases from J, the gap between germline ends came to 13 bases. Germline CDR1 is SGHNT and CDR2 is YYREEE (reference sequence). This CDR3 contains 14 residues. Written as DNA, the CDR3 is TGTGCCAGCAGCTTCAGTTCGGCCGGGGAGACCCAGTACTTC. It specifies CASSFSSAGETQYF.

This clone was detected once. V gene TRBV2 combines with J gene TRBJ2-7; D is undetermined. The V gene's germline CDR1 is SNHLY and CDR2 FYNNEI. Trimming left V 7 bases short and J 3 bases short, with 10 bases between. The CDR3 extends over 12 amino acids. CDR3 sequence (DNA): TGTGCCAGCAAGAAGAGTGGCTACGAGCAGTACTTC. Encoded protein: CASKKSGYEQYF. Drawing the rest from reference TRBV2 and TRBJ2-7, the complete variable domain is EPEVTQTPSHQVTQMGQEVILRCVPISNHLYFYWYRQILGQKVEFLVSFYNNEISEKSEIFDDQFSVERPDGSNFTLKIRSTKLEDSAMYFCASKKSGYEQYFGPGTRLTVT.

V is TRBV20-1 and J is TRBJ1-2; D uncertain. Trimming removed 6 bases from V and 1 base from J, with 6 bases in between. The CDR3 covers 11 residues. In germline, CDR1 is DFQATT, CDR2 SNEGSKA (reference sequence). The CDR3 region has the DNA TGCAGTGCCCAGATTAACTATGGCTACACCTTC. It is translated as CSAQINYGYTF.

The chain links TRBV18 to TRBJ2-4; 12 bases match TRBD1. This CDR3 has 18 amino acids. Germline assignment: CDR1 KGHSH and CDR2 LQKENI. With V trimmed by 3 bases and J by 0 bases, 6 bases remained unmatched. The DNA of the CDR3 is TGTGCCAGCTCACCGTTGGGACAGGGGGCGGTAGCCAAAAACATTCAGTACTTC. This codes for CASSPLGQGAVAKNIQYF. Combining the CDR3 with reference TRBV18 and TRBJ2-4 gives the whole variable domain NAGVMQNPRHLVRRRGQEARLRCSPMKGHSHVYWYRQLPEEGLKFMVYLQKENIIDESGMPKERFSAEFPKEGPSILRIQQVVRGDSAAYFCASSPLGQGAVAKNIQYFGAGTRLSVL.